Described below is a single TCR beta chain sequence and its context. These data come from a study of blood T cells in healthy people across ages. V lost 2 bases, J lost 8 bases, and 6 bases stayed unmatched. The V gene's germline CDR1 is SEHNR and CDR2 FQNEAQ (reference sequence). The CDR3 loop spans 14 amino acids. Together with a sample-barcoded 5' primer, a J-beta primer mix was included in a second PCR lasting roughly 6 to 12 cycles. TCRdb reprocessed the 5' RACE reads with MiXCR, giving one entry per CDR3 protein. The sample lists roughly 1,300,000 distinct CDR3 sequences, 59% occurring once. Sequences were obtained from blood. This clonotype was obtained from a man between 18 and 35 years old in good health. The chain combines TRBV7-9 with TRBJ2-1; 7 bases fit TRBD2. The CDR3 DNA sequence: TGTGCCAGCAGCTTACGCGGGAGAGGGGATGAGCAGTTCTTC. Its protein product is CASSLRGRGDEQFF.